This T cell receptor (beta chain) was sequenced for a study of Graves' ophthalmopathy and Graves' hyperthyroidism. About the study: Upon initial diagnosis and before any treatment, peripheral blood was collected. Study-wide results and limits: In blood appeared most of the expanded thyroid clonotypes whose frequency exceeded 0.001. Prediction of ophthalmopathy progression reached roughly 70% sensitivity and roughly 72% specificity.

The authors amplified TCR beta CDR3 regions, and they did so from RNA transcripts for repertoire sequencing. An initial RT-PCR round employing HTBI primers preceded a second-round multiplex PCR. Each CDR3 protein is one row after TCRdb ran MiXCR on the multiplex PCR reads. The table shows hundreds of thousands of distinct CDR3 sequences, with more than 40% occurring only once. Germline V gene lookup returns CDR1 SEHNR and CDR2 FQNEAQ (reference sequence). The CDR3 contains 14 residues. Regarding this clonotype: The antigen is not known. At one boundary the junction diverges from the germline segment, which might be a read error.

This receptor was taken from an adult man with Graves' ophthalmopathy. The rearrangement joins TRBV7-9 to TRBJ1-1, with D maybe TRBD1 (5 bases). Source material: peripheral blood. In nucleotides, the CDR3 is TGCGCCAGCAACCAAGGGACGGTGAACACTGAAGCTTTCTTT. Its translation: CASNQGTVNTEAFF.